This record concerns one T cell receptor beta chain sequence. Antigen unknown. This specimen comes from a study of T cell responses to AZD1222 COVID-19 vaccine. Study-wide background: The analysis combined second doses at about 4 or about 12 weeks. Study-wide results and caveats: Nearly half of unique spike-specific TCRs reportedly avoided B.1.351 and B.1.1.7 mutated regions.

TCRdb's table, derived via immunoSEQ multiplex PCR, lists solely in-frame clones and lacks some. Of 95,000 to 150,000 clones in the sample, about 87% were seen once. This clonotype was sampled from an adult in good health. Sequencing was performed on peripheral blood, taken on day 0 of AZD1222 vaccination.

The CDR3 nucleotides read TGTGCCAGCAGCCCGGGACAGGGAAACTCACCCCTCCACTTT. It translates to CASSPGQGNSPLHF. The rearrangement links TRBV3-1 (or the pseudogene TRBV3-2) to TRBJ1-6; 9 bases agree with TRBD1. CDR3 length: 14 amino acids. Trimming took 4 bases from V and 10 from J; bases not matched to a gene: 5. Germline V CDR1 and CDR2: LGHDT, YNNKEL (reference sequence).